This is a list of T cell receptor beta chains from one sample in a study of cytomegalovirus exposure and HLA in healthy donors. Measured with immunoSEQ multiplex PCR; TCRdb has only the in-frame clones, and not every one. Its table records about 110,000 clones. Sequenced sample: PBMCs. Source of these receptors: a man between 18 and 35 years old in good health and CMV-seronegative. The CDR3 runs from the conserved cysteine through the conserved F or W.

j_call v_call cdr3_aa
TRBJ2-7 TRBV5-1 CASSVNPSGTGSVREQYF
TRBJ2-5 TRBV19 CASSSGTSGETQYF
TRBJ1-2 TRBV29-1 CSVNRESYGYTF
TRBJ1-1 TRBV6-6 CASRETGTSTEAFF
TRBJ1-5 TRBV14 CASSQDNVNREW
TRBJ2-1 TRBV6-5 CASSPRGVAYNEQFF
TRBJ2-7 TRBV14 CASSRTELYEQYF
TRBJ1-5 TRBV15 CATSTGILSNQPQHF
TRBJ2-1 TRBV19 CASSSSGVGNEQFF
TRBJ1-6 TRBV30 CAWRERRDSPLHF
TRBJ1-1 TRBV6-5 CASESKGQGEAFF
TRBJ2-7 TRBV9 CASSAPSGEQYF
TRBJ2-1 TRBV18 CASSPLSAGTNEQFF
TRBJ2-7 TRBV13 CASTSMGQPPGEQYF
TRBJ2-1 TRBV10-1 CASSDEYGSSYNERFF
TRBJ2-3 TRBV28 CASQDSDTDTQYF
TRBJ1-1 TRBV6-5 CASSYVGKINTEAFF
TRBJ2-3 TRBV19 CASSIFRAQSTDTQYF
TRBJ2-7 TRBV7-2 CASSSGTGLVYEQYF
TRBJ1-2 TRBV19 CASSFVDRSIDGYTF
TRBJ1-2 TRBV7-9 CASSLYSTAPQANYGYTF
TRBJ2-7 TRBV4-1 CASSPGGGRAEQYF
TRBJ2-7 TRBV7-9 CASSSNMAGDPGQYF
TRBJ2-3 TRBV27 CASSSPLAGATPTQYF
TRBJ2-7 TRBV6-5 CASSLNGQGENEQYF
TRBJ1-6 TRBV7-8 CASSLVVTGSGNSPLHF
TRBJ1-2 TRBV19 CASSIALKTTGRGYGYTF
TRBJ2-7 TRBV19 CASSSRGAATYEQYF
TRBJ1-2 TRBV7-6 CASSFSQGDGYTF
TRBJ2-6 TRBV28 CAASPDAGPGANVLTF
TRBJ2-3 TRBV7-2 CASRGTGSPRSTDTQYF
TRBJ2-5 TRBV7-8 CASSPRSQRGTQETQYF
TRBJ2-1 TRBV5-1 CASSLTAGTSGRGTQFF
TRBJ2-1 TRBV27 CASTVSGSSYNEQFF
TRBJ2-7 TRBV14 CASSQGILRGGSYEQYF
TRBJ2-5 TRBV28 CASSLTVTGDPYF
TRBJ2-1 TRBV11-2 CASSPYGGENEQFF
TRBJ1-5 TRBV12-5 CASGLGQGPQHF
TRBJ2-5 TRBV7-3 CASSLMASSQETQYF
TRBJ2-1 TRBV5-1 CASSPTAGGGEQFF
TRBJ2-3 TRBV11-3 CASSSQGYGTDTQYF
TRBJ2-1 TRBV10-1 CASSAAGEQFF
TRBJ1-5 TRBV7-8 CASSLRDRLFSNQPQHF
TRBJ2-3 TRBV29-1 CSAAGLLSTDTQYF
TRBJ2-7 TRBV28 CASSHDFWTGGPYEQYF
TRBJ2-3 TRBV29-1 CSVGQLEDTQYF
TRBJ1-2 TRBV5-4 CASSLQGSNYGYTF
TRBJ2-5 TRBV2 CASSLSGGAEETQYF
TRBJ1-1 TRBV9 CASSLSSRGSGNTEAFF
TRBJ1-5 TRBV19 CASFSGSNQPQHF